This T cell receptor (beta chain) was identified in a study of response to subunit inactivated influenza vaccine. Study observations and caveats: There was a suggestion from the authors that each seasonal influenza vaccination recruits few new T cells.

Points on this clonotype: Its target is not known.

Per germline, CDR1 SGHRS and CDR2 YFSETQ. This CDR3 comprises 15 residues. The ends were cut back, 5 bases at V and 0 bases at J, with 12 bases in the middle. TCRdb re-analysed the RT-PCR reads in MiXCR, keeping a single row per CDR3 protein. The data hold around 600,000 distinct CDR3 sequences, with roughly 12% observed a single time. These data are also associated with another study on T cells expressing NK-cell markers. From that paper: Production of TCR beta cDNA relied on 5'RACE template switching with UMIs. Sorted CD3+CD56+NKG2C+, CD3+CD56+NKG2C- and CD3+CD56-NKG2C+ T cells provided the TCR beta repertoires. Among the experiments, several used an anti-gamma-delta TCR antibody to restrict sorting to alpha-beta TCR T cells. NKG2C+ dominant clonotype frequencies in 6 or 7 donors were roughly 1.0-7.5% of CD8+ T cells.

This clonotype was obtained from a man aged 45-65 years who received an inactivated influenza vaccine. The sequencing here drew on PBMCs from blood, taken on the day of vaccination. This chain uses TRBV5-1 with TRBJ2-1; D ambiguous. The CDR3 spells CASSSAVNSYNEQFF. The CDR3 DNA follows: TGCGCCAGCAGTTCTGCGGTGAACTCCTACAATGAGCAGTTCTTC.